The rows below give T cell receptor beta chains drawn from one sample of a study of T-cell reconstitution after alpha-beta-depleted transplantation in children. TCRdb fed the PCR reads into MiXCR, producing one record per CDR3 protein. The table lists fewer than 700,000 distinct CDR3 sequences, 10% to 15% of them singletons. The sequenced sample was PBMCs, mostly from graft donor cells, obtained 360 days after TCRalphabeta/CD19-depleted stem cell transplant. The receptor source for this set is a male patient between 10 and 17 years old who had a stem cell transplant for acute myeloid leukemia, so the T cells may come from the graft donor. Each CDR3 is given with its conserved first and last residue. Fields, in order: J gene, clone size, D gene, V gene, CDR3 protein, CDR3 DNA. D genes are given only for firm matches. Rows may omit the clone size; those that give it use once, few, many or a size class.

j_gene: TRBJ2-7
abundance: few
d_gene: -
v_gene: TRBV7-2
CDR3aa: CASSLVGGISSSYEQYF
CDR3nt: TGTGCCAGCAGCTTAGTTGGGGGGATTTCGAGCTCCTACGAGCAGTACTTC

j_gene: TRBJ2-3
abundance: many
d_gene: -
v_gene: TRBV9
CDR3aa: CASSVVPLEDTQYF
CDR3nt: TGTGCCAGCAGCGTAGTTCCCTTAGAGGATACGCAGTATTTT

j_gene: TRBJ2-7
abundance: -
d_gene: -
v_gene: TRBV7-8
CDR3aa: CASHPGHISYEQYF
CDR3nt: TGTGCCAGCCACCCAGGACACATATCCTACGAGCAGTACTTC

j_gene: TRBJ2-7
abundance: few
d_gene: -
v_gene: TRBV5-8
CDR3aa: CASSRMGFEQYF
CDR3nt: TGTGCCAGCAGCCGTATGGGGTTCGAGCAGTACTTC

j_gene: TRBJ2-7
abundance: few
d_gene: TRBD2
v_gene: TRBV7-6
CDR3aa: CASSLGVGVLAGVLPSYEQYF
CDR3nt: TGTGCCAGCAGCTTAGGGGTAGGGGTGCTAGCGGGAGTCCTCCCCTCCTACGAGCAGTACTTC

j_gene: TRBJ2-1
abundance: many
d_gene: TRBD1
v_gene: TRBV24-1
CDR3aa: CATSEQGALEEQFF
CDR3nt: TGTGCCACCAGTGAACAGGGGGCCCTAGAGGAGCAGTTCTTC

j_gene: TRBJ2-7
abundance: many
d_gene: -
v_gene: TRBV5-1
CDR3aa: CASSLVINAYEQYF
CDR3nt: TGCGCCAGCAGCTTGGTTATAAACGCCTACGAGCAGTACTTC

j_gene: TRBJ2-7
abundance: few
d_gene: -
v_gene: TRBV7-3
CDR3aa: CASSLEPAPLAEQYF
CDR3nt: TGTGCCAGCAGCTTAGAACCAGCGCCCCTAGCCGAGCAGTACTTC

j_gene: TRBJ1-5
abundance: -
d_gene: -
v_gene: TRBV2
CDR3aa: CASSREGGLGQPQHF
CDR3nt: TGTGCCAGCTCCCGCGAGGGGGGCTTAGGTCAGCCCCAGCATTTT

j_gene: TRBJ2-3
abundance: -
d_gene: -
v_gene: TRBV18
CDR3aa: CASSPSWADTQYF
CDR3nt: TGTGCCAGCTCTCCCTCGTGGGCAGATACGCAGTATTTT

j_gene: TRBJ2-1
abundance: many
d_gene: -
v_gene: TRBV29-1
CDR3aa: CSVEGLPGEQFF
CDR3nt: TGCAGCGTTGAAGGTCTCCCAGGTGAGCAGTTCTTC

j_gene: TRBJ2-7
abundance: few
d_gene: -
v_gene: TRBV7-9
CDR3aa: CASSGLAKLSYEQYF
CDR3nt: TGTGCCAGCAGCGGGCTAGCGAAACTCTCCTACGAGCAGTACTTC

j_gene: TRBJ2-5
abundance: many
d_gene: -
v_gene: TRBV5-1
CDR3aa: CASSRDYQETQYF
CDR3nt: TGCGCCAGCAGCCGGGACTACCAAGAGACCCAGTACTTC

j_gene: TRBJ2-7
abundance: -
d_gene: TRBD2
v_gene: TRBV27
CDR3aa: CASSLGTSGYLLYEQYF
CDR3nt: TGTGCCAGCAGTTTAGGGACTAGCGGGTACCTTCTCTACGAGCAGTACTTC

j_gene: TRBJ1-5
abundance: -
d_gene: TRBD1
v_gene: TRBV18
CDR3aa: CASSPRDRGNQPQHF
CDR3nt: TGTGCCAGCTCACCACGGGACAGGGGCAATCAGCCCCAGCATTTT

j_gene: TRBJ1-5
abundance: many
d_gene: TRBD1
v_gene: TRBV7-8
CDR3aa: CASSPERGLSAQHF
CDR3nt: TGTGCCAGCAGCCCAGAGAGGGGGCTTTCAGCCCAGCATTTT

j_gene: TRBJ2-4
abundance: many
d_gene: -
v_gene: TRBV5-1
CDR3aa: CASSSTSNIQYF
CDR3nt: TGCGCCAGCAGCTCGACTAGTAACATTCAGTACTTC

j_gene: TRBJ1-1
abundance: -
d_gene: -
v_gene: TRBV9
CDR3aa: CASSVGGIEGIEAFF
CDR3nt: TGTGCCAGCAGCGTTGGGGGGATTGAGGGCATTGAAGCTTTCTTT

j_gene: TRBJ2-3
abundance: -
d_gene: TRBD1
v_gene: TRBV20-1
CDR3aa: CSASLHDREKDTQYF
CDR3nt: TGCAGTGCTAGCCTCCACGACAGGGAGAAGGATACGCAGTATTTT

j_gene: TRBJ2-3
abundance: -
d_gene: TRBD1
v_gene: TRBV7-2
CDR3aa: CASSFVGTAQYF
CDR3nt: TGTGCCAGCAGCTTTGTCGGGACAGCGCAGTATTTT

j_gene: TRBJ1-5
abundance: -
d_gene: TRBD1
v_gene: TRBV28
CDR3aa: CASSFLDRVNQPQHF
CDR3nt: TGTGCCAGCAGTTTTCTGGACAGGGTAAATCAGCCCCAGCATTTT

j_gene: TRBJ1-6
abundance: -
d_gene: -
v_gene: TRBV7-3
CDR3aa: CASSSVGGLGSPLHF
CDR3nt: TGTGCCAGCAGCTCAGTGGGGGGACTCGGTTCACCCCTCCACTTT